This T cell receptor (beta chain) was documented in a study of shared clonotypes between healthy human individuals (dated by TCRdb to 2018 to 2020). Concerning the study at large: The cohort comprised a couple of women and a few men aged 18 to 49 years. For each donor, three plates each were used for CD4 naive and CD4 memory, two plates were used for CD8 naive, and one plate was used for CD8 memory. Blood TCR repertoires of roughly five healthy adults were deeply sequenced to estimate repertoire size and the extent of clonotype sharing between individuals. To increase sequencing depth and limit assay-specific biases, TCR repertoire library preparation and sequencing were carried out by different laboratories using diverse techniques. Each donor's leukapheresis produced roughly between roughly 0.94 and 9.5 billion PBMCs. The study at large found these results: Incomplete sequencing was indicated by rarefaction of sorted-subset datasets, despite the large sequencing depth. Sampling was restricted to blood, and TCR repertoires in tissue are likely to differ from TCR repertoires in blood. Clonotypes shared by all four sorted-subset donors showed higher generation probabilities than non-shared clonotypes. Pairwise subsampling indicated that sequencing depth was expected to affect the degree of clonotype sharing among donors. The genetic and exposure-history diversity represented was limited by the small number of donors. Roughly 5% of naive CD4, 3% to 3.5% of naive CD8, roughly 2.4% of memory CD4, and 0.4% of memory CD8 clonotypes were shared across several donors. Naive subsets generally had larger estimated clonotype richness than memory subsets did.

Donors were healthy HIV-negative adults with no recently reported acute infections or vaccinations. Every donor was a Caucasian adult residing in Nashville, Tennessee, USA. CD4+ T cells were enriched by magnetic negative selection; naive cells were then positively selected on CD45RA, and the negative fraction formed the memory subset. After blood collection by leukapheresis, PBMCs were isolated using Ficoll-Histopaque density gradient centrifugation and then cryopreserved in the vapor phase of liquid nitrogen. Analytical flow cytometry was used to check the purity and quantity of each magnetically sorted T cell population. From each sorted fraction, genomic DNA was isolated and quantified by UV absorbance on a Nanodrop 2000c. Using the deep immunoSEQ assay, TCR CDR3 regions were amplified from genomic DNA by multiplex PCR. Genomic DNA extracted from each cell subset was distributed evenly over all wells of several immunoSEQ 96-well plates, and each plate served as one replicate. Each replicate PCR for sorted subsets received about 220 ng genomic DNA, equal to some 32,000 T cell genomes. Purified libraries were measured with a Qubit 3.0 fluorometer, size-checked on a Bioanalyzer 2100, and measured again with the KAPA Library Quantification kit. Every immunoSEQ 96-well plate was sequenced on a dedicated single-read 150-cycle Illumina NextSeq 550 flow cell. On the study's bioinformatics: Because the immunoSEQ output included only junctional sequences and no quality scores, the filtering could not be the same as the filtering used for full-length reads. To assign V/J genes and CDR3, sequences were annotated against IMGT germline references using PyIR, a Python wrapper for IgBLAST v1.9. Reads were removed for weak V/J assignments (E-value above 1e-6), missing CDR3, stop codons, out-of-frame junctions, or ambiguous translated residues. V3J clonotypes were defined as sequences sharing an identical inferred V gene, J gene, and CDR3 amino acid sequence. Percentage overlap between repertoires was computed as shared unique clonotypes divided by the size of the smaller repertoire. Richness of each repertoire was evaluated using RTK rarefaction, the Chao1 estimator, and Recon v2.1 estimates of unobserved clonotypes. OLGA was used to compute generation probabilities for all TCRbeta clonotypes that the gDNA method yielded from a handful of donors. TCRdb provides this immuneACCESS table in a form limited to in-frame rearrangements. Some clones are lacking; in checked studies, under half of them reflect an unresolved V gene, and why the rest are absent is not known. The V and J calls and clone size are taken from that table; D and trimming were inferred from the DNA. Present in this sample are some 2,500,000 clones, roughly 92% of which were seen just once. Around 0.4% of the sample is held by the ten biggest clonotypes.

On this clone itself: This clone's antigen is unknown. One base away there is no much larger clone; base qualities are not given.

The germline V gene sets CDR1 to SQVTM and CDR2 to ANQGSEA. At the junction V is shortened by 6 bases and J by 1 base, with 13 bases in between. Including cysteine and phenylalanine, the CDR3 has 14 amino acids. Of all the DNA, just the CDR3 is kept, 42 bases in frame from base 1. The sequence joins TRBV29-1 to TRBJ2-1; the D gene is perhaps TRBD2, on 5 matching bases. This receptor was identified in a man between 18 and 35 years old in good health. Some clones in this sample may be carry-over from other donors' samples. The material sequenced was naive CD4+ T cells from PBMCs. The cell subset or site label, read with the paper, signifies: CD45RA+ positively selected. The DNA sequence is given as TGCAGCGTGATAGGTCGGGGATCCTACAATGAGCAGTTCTTC. Translated, it gives CSVIGRGSYNEQFF.